The entry that follows covers one T cell receptor (beta chain) sequence. Its antigen remains unknown. Using its own MiXCR run on the RT-PCR reads, TCRdb lists one record per CDR3 protein. Among about 190,000 distinct CDR3 sequences listed, about 15% were seen once. Germline CDR1 is MNHEY and CDR2 is SVGAGI. The length of the CDR3 is 16 residues. V shed 3 bases and J 3 bases; nucleotides not matched to a gene: 7. This sample is drawn from a study of response to subunit inactivated influenza vaccine. Whole-study findings and limits: The authors suggested that few new T cells are recruited per seasonal influenza vaccination.

The sample here was CD8+ T cells sorted from PBMCs, taken about 5 days after vaccination. The J gene is TRBJ2-5, the V gene TRBV6-5; 10 bases fit TRBD2. This receptor was taken from a man aged 45-65 years who received an inactivated influenza vaccine. The DNA for the CDR3 is TGTGCCAGCAGTTATATCCCTAGCGGGAGAGAAGAGACCCAGTACTTC. Translating gives CASSYIPSGREETQYF.